These 10 T cell receptor beta chains were sequenced from one sample in a study of cytomegalovirus exposure and HLA in healthy donors. It was with 60 Vbeta and 13 Jbeta primers that the PCR ran. Assay: immunoSEQ multiplex PCR; the TCRdb copy retains only in-frame clones and omits some. The sample comprises 100,000 to 150,000 clones, roughly 73% of which are singletons, and about 4.3% rests with the top ten. Sequencing was carried out using PBMCs. The source of these receptors is a man between 60 and 75 years old in good health and CMV-seropositive.

There are a few counts of this clone. J is TRBJ1-4 and V is TRBV7-2; possibly TRBD1 for D (6 bases). The CDR3 is 14 residues long. Per the germline V gene, CDR1 is SGHTA and CDR2 is FQGNSA. V lost 6 bases to trimming and J lost 4 bases, with 12 bases between them. CDR3: CASRRAGDNEKLFF. CDR3 sequence (DNA): TGTGCCAGCAGGAGGGCAGGGGATAATGAAAAACTGTTTTTT. The whole variable domain, remainder taken from reference TRBV7-2 and TRBJ1-4, is GAGVSQSPSNKVTEKGKDVELRCDPISGHTALYWYRQSLGQGLEFLIYFQGNSAPDKSGLPSDRFSAERTGGSVSTLTIQRTQQEDSAVYLCASRRAGDNEKLFFGSGTQLSVL.

The rearrangement links TRBV2 to TRBJ2-3, with D possibly TRBD2 on 5 matching bases. The V end was cut by 2 bases, the J end by 2 bases, with 11 bases between. The CDR3 extends over 15 amino acids. Germline lookup yields CDR1 SNHLY and CDR2 FYNNEI. DNA for the CDR3: TGTGCCAGCAGTGAAACGGGATTCGCCACAGATACGCAGTATTTT. It specifies CASSETGFATDTQYF.

V and J are TRBV11-2 and TRBJ1-2; possibly TRBD1 for D (5 bases). Trimming pared 0 bases from V and 4 bases from J, leaving 12 bases between. CDR3 size: 15 residues. Germline CDR1 and CDR2: SGHAT and FQNNGV. CDR3 nucleotide sequence: TGTGCCAGCAGCTTAGATCCCACCGGGGGCTATGGCTACACCTTC. This codes for CASSLDPTGGYGYTF.

The chain combines TRBV7-2 with TRBJ2-3, with D hard to call. Per germline, CDR1 SGHTA and CDR2 FQGNSA. V was cut by 4 bases and J by 0 bases, with 11 bases left in between. The CDR3 spans 15 residues. Here the CDR3 reads CASSSDGASTDTQYF. In DNA, the CDR3 is TGTGCCAGCAGCTCCGACGGAGCTAGCACAGATACGCAGTATTTT. The whole variable domain, remainder taken from reference TRBV7-2 and TRBJ2-3, is GAGVSQSPSNKVTEKGKDVELRCDPISGHTALYWYRQSLGQGLEFLIYFQGNSAPDKSGLPSDRFSAERTGGSVSTLTIQRTQQEDSAVYLCASSSDGASTDTQYFGPGTRLTVL.

A few counts support this clone. The chain couples TRBV6-6 to TRBJ2-7; no definite D call. Germline V CDR1 and CDR2: MNHNY, SVGAGI (reference sequence). Trimming pared 6 bases from V and 5 bases from J, leaving 8 bases between. CDR3 length: 11 residues. In DNA form, the CDR3 reads TGTGCCAGCAGCCCATCGGACGAGCAGTACTTC. The encoded protein is CASSPSDEQYF.

In DNA form, the CDR3 reads TGTGCCAGCAGCTTAGATTGGGACAGTACCTATGGCTACACCTTC. As protein: CASSLDWDSTYGYTF. The rearrangement uses TRBV11-2 and TRBJ1-2, with 7 nucleotides matching TRBD1. The CDR3 has 15 residues. CDR1 is SGHAT, CDR2 FQNNGV, per germline. V shed 0 bases, J shed 4 bases, and the junction held 5 bases outside the gene matches.

This clone was detected a few times. This chain connects TRBV28 to TRBJ2-4; TRBD1 matches at 11 bases. CDR3 length: 15 residues. The V and J ends lost 7 bases and 7 bases, in that order; junction bases with no gene match: 9. Germline CDR1 MDHEN, CDR2 SYDVKM. The CDR3 here is CASTSPGQGGNIQYF. CDR3 sequence (DNA): TGTGCCAGCACCTCACCGGGACAGGGGGGTAACATTCAGTACTTC.

The rearrangement links TRBV19 to TRBJ1-5, with D perhaps TRBD1 (5 bases). Germline CDR1 and CDR2: LNHDA and SQIVND (reference sequence). The germline V and J ends were trimmed by 3 bases and 7 bases, with 10 bases remaining between them. The CDR3 loop spans 13 amino acids. CDR3: CASSMVRGQPQHF. In DNA form, the CDR3 reads TGTGCCAGTAGTATGGTGCGGGGGCAGCCCCAGCATTTT.

The chain couples TRBV5-1 to TRBJ1-2, with a weak D call TRBD1 (6 bases). Germline V gives CDR1 SGHRS, CDR2 YFSETQ. The CDR3 extends over 15 amino acids. V was shortened by 3 bases and J by 6 bases, with 18 bases between the two germline ends. This CDR3 is CASSSRRGGADGYTF. CDR3 coding DNA: TGCGCCAGCAGCTCCAGGCGGGGGGGCGCGGATGGCTACACCTTC.

This clone was picked up a small number of times. The chain couples TRBV5-1 to TRBJ2-3; no clear D. Germline V CDR1 and CDR2: SGHRS, YFSETQ. This CDR3 has 13 amino acids. Trimming removed 0 bases from V and 5 bases from J, with 7 bases in between. The CDR3 nucleotides read TGCGCCAGCAGCTTGGACTCTAGAGATACGCAGTATTTT. Its protein is CASSLDSRDTQYF.